What follows is one T cell receptor beta chain and its context. The J segment lost 4 bases and the V segment lost 4 bases, leaving 6 bases of the junction unmatched. Per germline, CDR1 SGHTA and CDR2 FQGNSA. This CDR3 is 16 amino acids long. A sample-barcoded 5' primer and a J-beta primer mix were used in a second PCR of roughly 6 to 12 cycles. TCRdb re-analysed the 5' RACE reads in MiXCR, keeping a single row per CDR3 protein. The sample holds roughly 800,000 distinct CDR3 sequences, more than 25% seen once. They isolated at least 6 million PBMCs from each sample. Total RNA was extracted at no less than 6 micrograms per sample. The sample belongs to a study of blood T cells in healthy people across ages. The data were also submitted as part of a second study, on T cells of mothers and their children.

The sample was blood. The V call is TRBV7-2, the J call TRBJ2-4; 11 bases are shared with TRBD2. The sequence was obtained from a boy younger than 18 in good health. The CDR3 loop is CASSSRTSGGKNIQYF. DNA for the CDR3: TGTGCCAGCAGCTCCCGCACTAGCGGGGGTAAAAACATTCAGTACTTC.